This entry is about one T cell receptor (beta chain). Its antigen is unknown. Relative to the germline gene, one junction end is altered; a read error may explain this. The sample's treatment or condition label is to be understood as: 10-day PBMC culture with coronavirus spike peptide pools or control peptides (ViraFEST assay). The ViraFEST assay was used in the study, in which antigen-specific T cells were expanded with peptide pools and expanded clonotypes were subsequently identified by TCR sequencing. The convalescent patients' positive SARS-CoV-2 PCR tests fell between March and December 2020, which was before the Alpha, Beta and Delta variants emerged in the United States. Approximately 1.8 million PBMCs per well were cultured in IMDM with roughly 5% human AB serum and approximately 9.8 IU/ml IL-2, plus 10 ug/ml peptide pools. Half of the culture medium was replaced with fresh IL-2-containing medium on days 3 and 7. After 10 to 11 days of culture, CD4+ T cells were isolated by negative selection with the EasySep CD4+ T cell isolation kit. PBMCs were separated from whole blood using Ficoll-Paque Plus gradient centrifugation and then either used fresh or cryopreserved at -140C. Each culture condition was generally run in triplicate wells.

Per the germline V gene, SGHRS is the CDR1 and YFSETQ is the CDR2. There are 14 amino acids in the CDR3, from cysteine to phenylalanine inclusive. The CDR3 DNA has 42 bases and is translated from base 1. Library generation was performed with PCR. DNA from cultured CD4+ T cells underwent TCR sequencing with the Oncomine TCR Beta short-read assay at the Johns Hopkins FTIC core. The QIAamp micro DNA kit was used to extract genomic DNA from the cultured CD4+ T cells. Oncomine TCR Beta libraries from cultured CD4+ T cells were pooled with unique dual indexes and sequenced on an Illumina iSeq 100. The authors processed their data as follows. Non-productive sequences were removed, and CDR3s not starting with C, not ending with F or W, or shorter than 7 amino acids were discarded. The MANAFEST web application was used to identify antigen-specific clonotypes by comparing peptide-stimulated wells against reference wells and other culture wells. Positive clones required FDR below 0.05, an odds ratio above 5, and productive frequency above 0.1% in at least two of three replicate wells. Cross-reactive clonotypes were defined as significantly expanded in both SARS-CoV-2 spike wells and at least one common cold coronavirus spike condition. CDR3 homology was assessed with Levenshtein distances (stringdist) and unrooted phylogenetic trees (ape) in R version 3.6.1. TCRdb cleaned the public reads at Q25 with fastp, built clones with MiXCR and kept in-frame beta chains. Each CDR3 protein appears once, grouped with its most common genes and DNA. The V and J calls were not made by the authors but by TCRdb's processing. This sample gives about 6,400 distinct CDR3 sequences in total; 60% to 85% of them show up just once. Roughly 19% of the sample is held by the ten biggest clonotypes.

This specimen belongs to a study of vaccination and CD4 T cells after COVID-19 (dated by TCRdb to the early 2020s). The study in broad terms: SARS-CoV-2 positivity had been established in the convalescent patients by nasal swab PCR, and mild disease was recorded in about 9 of these patients and severe disease in one. The convalescent cohort included six males and four females, with two Hispanic individuals, seven Caucasians, two Asians and one multiracial person. Participants got two doses of the Pfizer-BioNTech BNT162b2 vaccine (n=8) or two doses of the Moderna mRNA-1273 vaccine (n=2). Post-COVID blood samples were collected from convalescent patients a median of around 96 days after diagnosis, with a range of about 35 to 180 days. The time from the second vaccine dose to post-vaccine blood sampling had a median of around 72 days and ranged from about 14 to 241 days. For stimulating the cultures, overlapping spike peptide pools were used, derived from SARS-CoV-2 as well as from the common cold coronaviruses HCoV-NL63, HCoV-OC43 and HCoV-229E. As controls, cultures received a CEFX viral epitope pool (the positive control), an HIV-1 Nef peptide pool (the negative control), or no peptide at all. In around 9 COVID-19 convalescent patients and 4 infection-naive healthy vaccine recipients, researchers compared the spike-specific CD4+ TCR repertoire from before mRNA vaccination with the repertoire from after.

Study-wide conclusions, independent of this receptor: Relatively few convalescent patients were included in the study, and early timepoints after natural infection were not analyzed. The median count of SARS-CoV-2-reactive clonotypes went up from under 25 after infection to 38 after vaccination, although the change was not significant. In convalescent patients, a median roughly 87% of post-vaccine SARS-CoV-2-reactive clones were detected only after vaccination, suggesting vaccine-specific priming. Of the vaccine-specific clones found in convalescent patients, nearly all (304 of 307) were mono-reactive for SARS-CoV-2 spike instead of being cross-reactive with common cold coronaviruses.

The sequence joins TRBV5-1 to TRBJ1-3; TRBD1 is perhaps the D gene, given 5 matching bases. This receptor was taken from a human donor who had recovered from COVID-19. Sequencing was performed on CD4+ T cells from blood, cultured in vitro. DNA sequence: TGCGCCAGCAGTTTGGGGGACTCTGGAAACACCATATATTTT. This encodes CASSLGDSGNTIYF. Where the CDR3 stops, the reference TRBV5-1 and TRBJ1-3 genes take over; the full variable domain is KAGVTQTPRYLIKTRGQQVTLSCSPISGHRSVSWYQQTPGQGLQFLFEYFSETQRNKGNFPGRFSGRQFSNSRSEMNVSTLELGDSALYLCASSLGDSGNTIYFGEGSWLTVV.